The entry that follows covers one T cell receptor (beta chain) sequence. The data were obtained in a study of T cell responses to AZD1222 COVID-19 vaccine. As for the study in general: It was second doses at about 4 or about 12 weeks that were pooled.

V lost 5 bases and J lost 2; bases outside the gene matches: 7. The CDR3 has 15 amino acids. Per the germline V gene, CDR1 is LGHDT and CDR2 is YNNKEL (reference sequence). This table comes from immunoSEQ multiplex PCR, and its TCRdb copy is limited to in-frame clones, with some not included. This sample has around 140,000 clones, with approximately 94% found just once. This receptor was obtained from an adult in good health. Sequencing used peripheral blood, obtained on day 0 of AZD1222 vaccination. The J gene is TRBJ2-7, the V gene TRBV3-1 (or the pseudogene TRBV3-2), with TRBD1 matching 9 bases. The CDR3: CASSFAGTGTYEQYF. As DNA, the CDR3 is TGTGCCAGCAGCTTCGCCGGGACAGGGACCTACGAGCAGTACTTC.